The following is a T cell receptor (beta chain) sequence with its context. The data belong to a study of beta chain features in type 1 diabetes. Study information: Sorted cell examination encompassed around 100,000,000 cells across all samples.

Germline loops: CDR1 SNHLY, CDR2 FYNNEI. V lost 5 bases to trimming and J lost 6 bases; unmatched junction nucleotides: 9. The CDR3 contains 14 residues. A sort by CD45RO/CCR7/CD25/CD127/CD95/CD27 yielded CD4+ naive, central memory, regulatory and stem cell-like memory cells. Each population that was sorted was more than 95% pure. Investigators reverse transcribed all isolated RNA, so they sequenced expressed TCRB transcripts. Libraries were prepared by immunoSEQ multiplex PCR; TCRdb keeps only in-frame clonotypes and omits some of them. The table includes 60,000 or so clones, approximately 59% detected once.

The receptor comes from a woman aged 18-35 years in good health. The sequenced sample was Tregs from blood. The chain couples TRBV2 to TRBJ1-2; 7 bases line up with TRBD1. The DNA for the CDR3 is TGTGCCAGCAGTCGTCTCGACAGGGTTCATGGCTACACCTTC. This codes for CASSRLDRVHGYTF.